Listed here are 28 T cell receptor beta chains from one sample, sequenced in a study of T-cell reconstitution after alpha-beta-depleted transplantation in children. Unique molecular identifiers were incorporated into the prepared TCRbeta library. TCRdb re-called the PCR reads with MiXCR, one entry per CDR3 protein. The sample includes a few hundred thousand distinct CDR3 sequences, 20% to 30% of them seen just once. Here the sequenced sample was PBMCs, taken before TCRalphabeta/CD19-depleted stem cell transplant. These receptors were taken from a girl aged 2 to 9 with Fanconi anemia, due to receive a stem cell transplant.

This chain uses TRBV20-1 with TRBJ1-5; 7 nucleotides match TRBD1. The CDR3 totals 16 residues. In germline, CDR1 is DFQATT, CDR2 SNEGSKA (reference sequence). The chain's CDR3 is CCARGVTGLLNQPQHF. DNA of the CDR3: TGCTGCGCTAGAGGGGTGACAGGGCTTCTTAATCAGCCCCAGCATTTT.

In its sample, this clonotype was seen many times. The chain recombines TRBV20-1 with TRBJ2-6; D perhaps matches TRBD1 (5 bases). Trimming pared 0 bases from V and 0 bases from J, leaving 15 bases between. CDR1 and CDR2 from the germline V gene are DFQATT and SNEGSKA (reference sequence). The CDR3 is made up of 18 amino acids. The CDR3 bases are TGCAGTGCTAGAGATCTAAAGGGGTCAGTCTCTGGGGCCAACGTCCTGACTTTC. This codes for CSARDLKGSVSGANVLTF.

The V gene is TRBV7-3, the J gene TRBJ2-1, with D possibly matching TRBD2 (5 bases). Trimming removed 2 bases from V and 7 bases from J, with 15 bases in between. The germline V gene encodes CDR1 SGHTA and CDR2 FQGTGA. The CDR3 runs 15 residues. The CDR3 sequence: CASSLGGTGINEQFF. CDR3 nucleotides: TGTGCCAGCAGCTTAGGTGGAACGGGGATAAATGAGCAGTTCTTC.

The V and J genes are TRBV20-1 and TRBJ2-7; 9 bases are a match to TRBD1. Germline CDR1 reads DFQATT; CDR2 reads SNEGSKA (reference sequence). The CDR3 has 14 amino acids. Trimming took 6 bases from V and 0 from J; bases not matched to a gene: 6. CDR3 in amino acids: CSAVNRGPSYEQYF. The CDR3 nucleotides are TGCAGTGCGGTAAACAGGGGGCCCTCCTACGAGCAGTACTTC.

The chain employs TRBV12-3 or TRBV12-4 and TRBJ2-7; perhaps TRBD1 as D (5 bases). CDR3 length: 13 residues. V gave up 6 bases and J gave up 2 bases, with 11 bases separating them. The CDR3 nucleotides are TGTGCCAGCAGAGACCTGACAGCCTACGAGCAGTACTTC. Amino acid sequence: CASRDLTAYEQYF.

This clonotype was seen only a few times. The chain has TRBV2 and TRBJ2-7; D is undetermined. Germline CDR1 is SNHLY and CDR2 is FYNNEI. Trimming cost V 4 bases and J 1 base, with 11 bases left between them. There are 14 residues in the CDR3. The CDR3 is CASSVETPSYEQYF. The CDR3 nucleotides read TGTGCCAGCAGTGTGGAGACTCCTTCCTACGAGCAGTACTTC.

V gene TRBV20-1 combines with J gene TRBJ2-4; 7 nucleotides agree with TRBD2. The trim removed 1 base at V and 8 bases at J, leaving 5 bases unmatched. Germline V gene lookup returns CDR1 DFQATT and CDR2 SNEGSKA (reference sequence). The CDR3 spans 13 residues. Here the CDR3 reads CSARAGGRDIQYF. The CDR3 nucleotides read TGCAGTGCTAGAGCGGGGGGTAGAGACATTCAGTACTTC.

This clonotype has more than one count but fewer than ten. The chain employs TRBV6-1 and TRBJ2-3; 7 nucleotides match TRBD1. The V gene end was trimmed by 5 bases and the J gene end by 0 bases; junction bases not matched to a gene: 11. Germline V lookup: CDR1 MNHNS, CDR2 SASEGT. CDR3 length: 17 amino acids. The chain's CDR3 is CASSKRQGSSSTDTQYF. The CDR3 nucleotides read TGTGCCAGCAGTAAGAGACAGGGATCCTCAAGCACAGATACGCAGTATTTT.

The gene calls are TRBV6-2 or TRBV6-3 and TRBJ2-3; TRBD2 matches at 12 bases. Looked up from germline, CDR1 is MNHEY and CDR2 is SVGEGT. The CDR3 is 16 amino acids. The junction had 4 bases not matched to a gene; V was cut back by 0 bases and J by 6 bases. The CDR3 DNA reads TGTGCCAGCAGTTACTCGGGCCTAGCGGGGGGGGATACGCAGTATTTT. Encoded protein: CASSYSGLAGGDTQYF.

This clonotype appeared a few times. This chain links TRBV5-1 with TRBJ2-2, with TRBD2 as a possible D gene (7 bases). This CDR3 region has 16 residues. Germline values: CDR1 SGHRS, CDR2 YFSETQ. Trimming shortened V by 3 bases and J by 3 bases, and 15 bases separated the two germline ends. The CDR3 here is CASSSQGRVDTGELFF. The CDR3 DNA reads TGCGCCAGCAGCTCGCAGGGGAGGGTCGACACCGGGGAGCTGTTTTTT.

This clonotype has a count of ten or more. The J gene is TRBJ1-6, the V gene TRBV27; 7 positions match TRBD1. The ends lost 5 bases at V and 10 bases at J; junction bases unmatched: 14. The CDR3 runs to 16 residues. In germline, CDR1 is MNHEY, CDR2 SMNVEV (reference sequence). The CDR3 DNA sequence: TGTGCCAGCAGTCTCAGCGCGGGACAGCTCCAATCACCCCTCCACTTT. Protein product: CASSLSAGQLQSPLHF.

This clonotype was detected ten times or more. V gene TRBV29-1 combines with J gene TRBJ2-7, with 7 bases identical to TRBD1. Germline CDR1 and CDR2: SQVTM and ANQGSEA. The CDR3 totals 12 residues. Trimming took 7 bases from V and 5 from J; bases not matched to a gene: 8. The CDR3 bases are TGCAGCGCCGAGGGGGCAGGGGACGAGCAGTACTTC. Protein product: CSAEGAGDEQYF.

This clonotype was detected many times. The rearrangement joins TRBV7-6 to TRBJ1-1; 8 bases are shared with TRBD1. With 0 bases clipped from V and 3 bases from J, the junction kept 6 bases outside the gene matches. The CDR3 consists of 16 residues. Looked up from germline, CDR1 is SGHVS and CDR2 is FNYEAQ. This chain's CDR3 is CASSLAPGTGHTEAFF. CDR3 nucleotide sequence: TGTGCCAGCAGCTTAGCGCCCGGGACAGGTCACACTGAAGCTTTCTTT.

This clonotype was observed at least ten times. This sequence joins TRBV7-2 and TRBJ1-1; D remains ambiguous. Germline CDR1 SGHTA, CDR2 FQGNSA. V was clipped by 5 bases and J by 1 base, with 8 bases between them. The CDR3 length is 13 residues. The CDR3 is CASSTQRNTEAFF. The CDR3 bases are TGTGCCAGCAGCACACAGAGGAACACTGAAGCTTTCTTT.

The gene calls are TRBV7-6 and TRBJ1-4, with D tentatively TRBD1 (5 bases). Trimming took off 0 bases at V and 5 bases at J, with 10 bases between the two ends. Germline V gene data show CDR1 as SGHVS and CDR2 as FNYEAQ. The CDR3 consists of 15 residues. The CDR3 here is CASSLAKGNNEKLFF. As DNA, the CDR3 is TGTGCCAGCAGCTTAGCGAAGGGGAACAATGAAAAACTGTTTTTT.

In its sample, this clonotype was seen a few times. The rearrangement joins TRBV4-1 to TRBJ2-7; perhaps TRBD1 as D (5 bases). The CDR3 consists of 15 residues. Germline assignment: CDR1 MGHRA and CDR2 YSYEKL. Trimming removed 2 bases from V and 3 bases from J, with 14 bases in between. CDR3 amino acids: CASSQQDSSHYEQYF. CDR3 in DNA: TGCGCCAGCAGCCAACAAGACAGTTCTCACTACGAGCAGTACTTC.

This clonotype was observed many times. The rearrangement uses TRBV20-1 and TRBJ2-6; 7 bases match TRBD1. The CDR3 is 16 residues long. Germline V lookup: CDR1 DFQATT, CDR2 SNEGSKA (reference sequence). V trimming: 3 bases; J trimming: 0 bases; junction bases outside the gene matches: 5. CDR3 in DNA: TGCAGTGCTAGGGACAGGTACCTCTCTGGGGCCAACGTCCTGACTTTC. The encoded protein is CSARDRYLSGANVLTF.

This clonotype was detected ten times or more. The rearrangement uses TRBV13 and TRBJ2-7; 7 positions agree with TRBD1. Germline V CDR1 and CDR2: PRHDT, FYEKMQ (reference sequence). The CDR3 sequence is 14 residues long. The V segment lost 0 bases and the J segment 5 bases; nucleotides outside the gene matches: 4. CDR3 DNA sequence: TGTGCCAGCAGCTTAGGAACAGGGGCCCACGAGCAGTACTTC. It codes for CASSLGTGAHEQYF. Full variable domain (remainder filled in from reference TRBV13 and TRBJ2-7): AAGVIQSPRHLIKEKRETATLKCYPIPRHDTVYWYQQGPGQDPQFLISFYEKMQSDKGSIPDRFSAQQFSDYHSELNMSSLELGDSALYFCASSLGTGAHEQYFGPGTRLTVT.

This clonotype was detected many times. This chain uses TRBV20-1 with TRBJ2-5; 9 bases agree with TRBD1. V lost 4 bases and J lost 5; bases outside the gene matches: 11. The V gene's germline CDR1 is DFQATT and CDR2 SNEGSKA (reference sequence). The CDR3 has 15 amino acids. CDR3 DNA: TGCAGTGCTACCCACGGGACAGGGACTTGGGAGACCCAGTACTTC. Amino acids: CSATHGTGTWETQYF.

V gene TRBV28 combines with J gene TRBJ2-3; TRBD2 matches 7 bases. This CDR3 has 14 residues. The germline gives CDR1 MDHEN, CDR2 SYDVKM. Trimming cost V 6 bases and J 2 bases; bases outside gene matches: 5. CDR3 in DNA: TGTGCCAGCAGCCGGGGGGAACTCACAGATACGCAGTATTTT. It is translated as CASSRGELTDTQYF.

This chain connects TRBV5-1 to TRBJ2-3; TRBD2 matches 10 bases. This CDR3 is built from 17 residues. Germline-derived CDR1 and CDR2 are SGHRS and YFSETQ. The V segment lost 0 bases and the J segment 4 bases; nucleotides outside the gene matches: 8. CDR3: CASSLASLAGGSDTQYF. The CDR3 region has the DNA TGCGCCAGCAGCTTGGCTTCGTTAGCGGGAGGCTCAGATACGCAGTATTTT.

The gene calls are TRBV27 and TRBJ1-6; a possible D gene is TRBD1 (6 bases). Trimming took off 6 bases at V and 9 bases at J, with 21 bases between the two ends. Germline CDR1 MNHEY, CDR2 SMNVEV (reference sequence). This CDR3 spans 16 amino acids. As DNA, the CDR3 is TGTGCCAGCAGCCGAGTGGCAGGGGTGATTGGTTCACCCCTCCACTTT. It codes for CASSRVAGVIGSPLHF.

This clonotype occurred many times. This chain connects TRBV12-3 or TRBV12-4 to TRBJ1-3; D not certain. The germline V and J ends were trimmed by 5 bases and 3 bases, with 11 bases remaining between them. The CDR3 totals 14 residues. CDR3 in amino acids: CASSQSGSGNTIYF. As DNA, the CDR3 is TGTGCCAGCAGTCAATCCGGGAGTGGAAACACCATATATTTT.

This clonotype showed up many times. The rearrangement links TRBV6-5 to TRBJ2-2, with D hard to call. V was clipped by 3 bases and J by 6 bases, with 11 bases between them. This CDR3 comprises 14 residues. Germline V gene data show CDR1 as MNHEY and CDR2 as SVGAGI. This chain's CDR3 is CASSYVRSAGELFF. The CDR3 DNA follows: TGTGCCAGCAGTTATGTTCGGAGCGCCGGGGAGCTGTTTTTT.

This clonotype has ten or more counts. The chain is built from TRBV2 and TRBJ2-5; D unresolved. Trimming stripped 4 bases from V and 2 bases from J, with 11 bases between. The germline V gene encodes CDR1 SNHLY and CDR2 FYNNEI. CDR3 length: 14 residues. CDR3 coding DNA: TGTGCCAGCAGTGTAGGGCCAGTACAAGAGACCCAGTACTTC. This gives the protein CASSVGPVQETQYF.

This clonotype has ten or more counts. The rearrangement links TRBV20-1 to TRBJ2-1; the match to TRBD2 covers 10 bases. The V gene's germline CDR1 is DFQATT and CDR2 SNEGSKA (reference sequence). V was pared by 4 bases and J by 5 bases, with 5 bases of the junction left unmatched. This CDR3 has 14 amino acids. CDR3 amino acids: CSATLAGVDNEQFF. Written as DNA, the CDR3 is TGCAGTGCTACTCTAGCGGGAGTCGACAATGAGCAGTTCTTC.

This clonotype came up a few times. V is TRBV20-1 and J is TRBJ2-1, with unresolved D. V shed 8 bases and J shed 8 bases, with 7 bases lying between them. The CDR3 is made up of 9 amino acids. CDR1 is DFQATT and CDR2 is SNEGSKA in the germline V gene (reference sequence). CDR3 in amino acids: CSPFHEQFF. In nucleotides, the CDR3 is TGCAGTCCCTTCCATGAGCAGTTCTTC.

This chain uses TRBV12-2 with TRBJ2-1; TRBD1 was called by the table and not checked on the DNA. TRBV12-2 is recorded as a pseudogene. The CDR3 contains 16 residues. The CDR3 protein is CASRLATGGSHNEQFF. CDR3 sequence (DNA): TGTGCAAGTCGCTTAGCCACAGGGGGCAGCCACAATGAGCAGTTCTTC.